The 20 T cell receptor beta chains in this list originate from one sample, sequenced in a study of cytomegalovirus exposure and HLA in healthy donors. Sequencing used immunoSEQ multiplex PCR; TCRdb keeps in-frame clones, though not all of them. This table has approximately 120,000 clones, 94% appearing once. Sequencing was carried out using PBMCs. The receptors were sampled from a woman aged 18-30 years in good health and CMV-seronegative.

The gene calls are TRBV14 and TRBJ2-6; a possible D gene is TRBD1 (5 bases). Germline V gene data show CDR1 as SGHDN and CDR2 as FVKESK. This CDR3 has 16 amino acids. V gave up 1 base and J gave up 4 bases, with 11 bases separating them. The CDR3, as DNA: TGTGCCAGCAGCCAAGCGAGCCGGACAGGGGCCAACGTCCTGACTTTC. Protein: CASSQASRTGANVLTF.

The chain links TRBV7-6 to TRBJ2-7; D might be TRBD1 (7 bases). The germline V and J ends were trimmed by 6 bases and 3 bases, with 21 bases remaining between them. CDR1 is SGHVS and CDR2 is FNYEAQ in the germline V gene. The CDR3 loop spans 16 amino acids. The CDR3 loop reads CASSSTGDREGYEQYF. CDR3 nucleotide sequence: TGTGCCAGCAGTTCGACGGGGGACAGAGAGGGCTACGAGCAGTACTTC.

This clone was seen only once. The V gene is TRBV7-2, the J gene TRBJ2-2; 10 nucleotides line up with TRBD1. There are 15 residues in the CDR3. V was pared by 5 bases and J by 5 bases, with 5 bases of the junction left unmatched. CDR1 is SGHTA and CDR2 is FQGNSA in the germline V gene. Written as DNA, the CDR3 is TGTGCCAGCAGCCTGGACAGGGGGAGTACCGGGGAGCTGTTTTTT. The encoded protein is CASSLDRGSTGELFF.

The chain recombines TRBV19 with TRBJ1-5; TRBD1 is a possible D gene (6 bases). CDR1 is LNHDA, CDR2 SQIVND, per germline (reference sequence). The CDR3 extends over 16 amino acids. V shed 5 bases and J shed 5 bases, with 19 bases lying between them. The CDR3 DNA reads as TGTGCCAGTAGTGCCAGACAGGATATCAGGGATCAGCCCCAGCATTTT. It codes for CASSARQDIRDQPQHF.

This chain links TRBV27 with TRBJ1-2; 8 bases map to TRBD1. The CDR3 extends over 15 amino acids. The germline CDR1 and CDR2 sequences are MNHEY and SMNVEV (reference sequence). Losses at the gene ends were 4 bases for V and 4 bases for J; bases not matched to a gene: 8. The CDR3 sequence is CASSSFGQGTYGYTF. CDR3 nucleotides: TGTGCCAGCAGTTCATTCGGACAGGGAACCTATGGCTACACCTTC.

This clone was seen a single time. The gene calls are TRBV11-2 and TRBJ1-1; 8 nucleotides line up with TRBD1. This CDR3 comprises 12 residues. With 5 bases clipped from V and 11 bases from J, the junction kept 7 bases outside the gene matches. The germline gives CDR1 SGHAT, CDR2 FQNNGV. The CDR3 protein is CASSQGTGRAFF. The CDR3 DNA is TGTGCCAGCAGCCAAGGGACAGGTCGGGCTTTCTTT.

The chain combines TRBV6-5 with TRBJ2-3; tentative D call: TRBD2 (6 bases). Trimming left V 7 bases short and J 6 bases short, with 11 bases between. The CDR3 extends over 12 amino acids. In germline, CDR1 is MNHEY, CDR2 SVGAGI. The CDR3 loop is CASTTRGDTQYF. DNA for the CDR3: TGTGCCAGCACCACACGGGGGGATACGCAGTATTTT.

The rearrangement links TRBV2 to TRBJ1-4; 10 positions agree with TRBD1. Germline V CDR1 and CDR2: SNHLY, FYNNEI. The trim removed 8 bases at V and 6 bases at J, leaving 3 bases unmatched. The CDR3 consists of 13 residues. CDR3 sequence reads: CASLGQGYEKLFF. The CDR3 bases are TGTGCCAGCCTGGGACAGGGGTATGAAAAACTGTTTTTT.

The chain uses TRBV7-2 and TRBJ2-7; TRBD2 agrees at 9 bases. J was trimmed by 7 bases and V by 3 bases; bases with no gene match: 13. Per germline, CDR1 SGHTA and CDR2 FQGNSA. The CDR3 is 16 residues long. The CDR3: CASSLSASGLASEQYF. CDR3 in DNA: TGTGCCAGCAGCTTGAGCGCATCGGGACTAGCAAGTGAGCAGTACTTC.

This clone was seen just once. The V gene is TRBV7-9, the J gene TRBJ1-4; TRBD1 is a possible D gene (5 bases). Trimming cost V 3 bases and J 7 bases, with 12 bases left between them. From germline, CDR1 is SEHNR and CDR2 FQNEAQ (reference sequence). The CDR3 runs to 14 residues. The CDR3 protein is CASSFTGGGEKLFF. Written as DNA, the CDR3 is TGTGCCAGCAGCTTTACGGGGGGGGGTGAAAAACTGTTTTTT.

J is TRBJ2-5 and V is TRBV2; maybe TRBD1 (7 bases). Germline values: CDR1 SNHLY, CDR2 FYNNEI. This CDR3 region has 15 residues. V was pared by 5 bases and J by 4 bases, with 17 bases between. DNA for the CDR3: TGTGCCAGCAGTCGAAACAGGGGAGGTGGAGAGACCCAGTACTTC. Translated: CASSRNRGGGETQYF.

CDR3 sequence reads: CASSPGTSGRNEQYF. In DNA form, the CDR3 reads TGTGCCAGCTCACCAGGGACTAGCGGGAGAAACGAGCAGTACTTC. This chain connects TRBV18 to TRBJ2-7, with 14 positions matching TRBD2. CDR1 is KGHSH and CDR2 is LQKENI in the germline V gene. J gave up 5 bases and V 2 bases, and 2 bases lay outside the gene matches. The CDR3 length is 15 residues.

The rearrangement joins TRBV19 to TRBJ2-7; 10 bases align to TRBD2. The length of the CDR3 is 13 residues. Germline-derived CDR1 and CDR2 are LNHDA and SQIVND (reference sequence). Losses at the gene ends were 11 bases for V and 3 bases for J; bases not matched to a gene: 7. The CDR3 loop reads CASRASGGYEQYF. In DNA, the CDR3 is TGTGCCTCCAGGGCTAGCGGGGGCTACGAGCAGTACTTC.

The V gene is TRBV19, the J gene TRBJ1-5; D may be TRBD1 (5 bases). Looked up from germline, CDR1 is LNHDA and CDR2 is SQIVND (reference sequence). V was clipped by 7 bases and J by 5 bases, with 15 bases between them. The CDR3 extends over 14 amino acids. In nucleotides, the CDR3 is TGTGCCAGTACTGGGGGGGGTCGGGATCAGCCCCAGCATTTT. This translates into CASTGGGRDQPQHF.

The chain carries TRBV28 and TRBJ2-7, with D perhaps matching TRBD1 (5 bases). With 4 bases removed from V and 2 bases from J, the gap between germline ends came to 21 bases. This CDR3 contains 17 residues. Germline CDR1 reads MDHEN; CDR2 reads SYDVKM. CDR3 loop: CASSSLRGPTTAYEQYF. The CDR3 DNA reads TGTGCCAGCAGTTCCCTAAGGGGCCCCACGACGGCCTACGAGCAGTACTTC.

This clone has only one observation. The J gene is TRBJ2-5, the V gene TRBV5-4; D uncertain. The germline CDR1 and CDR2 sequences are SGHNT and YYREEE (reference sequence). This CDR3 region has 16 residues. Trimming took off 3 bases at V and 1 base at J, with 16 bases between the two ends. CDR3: CASSSQSGDSQETQYF. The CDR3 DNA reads TGTGCCAGCAGCTCCCAATCTGGAGACTCCCAAGAGACCCAGTACTTC.

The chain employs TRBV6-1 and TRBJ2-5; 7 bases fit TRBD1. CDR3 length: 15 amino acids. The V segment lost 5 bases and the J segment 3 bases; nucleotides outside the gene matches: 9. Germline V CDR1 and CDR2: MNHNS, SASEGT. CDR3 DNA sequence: TGTGCCAGCAGTCTACGACAGGGAGATAAAGAGACCCAGTACTTC. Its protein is CASSLRQGDKETQYF.

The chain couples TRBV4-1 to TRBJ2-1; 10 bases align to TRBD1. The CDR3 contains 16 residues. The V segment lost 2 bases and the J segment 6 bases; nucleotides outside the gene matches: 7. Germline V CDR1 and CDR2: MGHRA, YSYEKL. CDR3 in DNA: TGCGCCAGCAGCCAACTGACCGGGACAGGGGCCAATGAGCAGTTCTTC. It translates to CASSQLTGTGANEQFF.

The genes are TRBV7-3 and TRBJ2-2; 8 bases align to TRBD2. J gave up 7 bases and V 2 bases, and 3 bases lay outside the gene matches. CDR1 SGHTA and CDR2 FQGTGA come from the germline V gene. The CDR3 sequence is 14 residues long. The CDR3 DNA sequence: TGTGCCAGCAGCTTAGCACTAGCGGACGGGGAGCTGTTTTTT. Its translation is CASSLALADGELFF.

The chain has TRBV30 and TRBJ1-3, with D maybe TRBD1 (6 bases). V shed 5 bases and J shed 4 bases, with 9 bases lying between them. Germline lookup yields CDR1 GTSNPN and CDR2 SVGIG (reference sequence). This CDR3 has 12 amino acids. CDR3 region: CAWRTDGNTIYF. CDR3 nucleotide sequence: TGTGCCTGGCGGACAGACGGAAACACCATATATTTT.